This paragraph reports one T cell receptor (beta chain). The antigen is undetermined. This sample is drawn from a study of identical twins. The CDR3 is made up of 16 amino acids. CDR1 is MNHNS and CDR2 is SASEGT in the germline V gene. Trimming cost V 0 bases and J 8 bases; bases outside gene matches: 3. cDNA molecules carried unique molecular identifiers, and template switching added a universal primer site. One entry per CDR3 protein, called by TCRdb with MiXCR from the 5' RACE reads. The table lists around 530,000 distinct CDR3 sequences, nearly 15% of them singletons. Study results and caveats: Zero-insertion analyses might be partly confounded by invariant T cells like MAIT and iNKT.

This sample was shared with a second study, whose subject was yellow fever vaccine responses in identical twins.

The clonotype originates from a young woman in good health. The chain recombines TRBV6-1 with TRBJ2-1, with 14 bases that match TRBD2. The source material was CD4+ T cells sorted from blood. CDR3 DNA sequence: TGTGCCAGCAGTGAAGCAGGGACTAGCGGGAGTTATGAGCAGTTCTTC. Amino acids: CASSEAGTSGSYEQFF.